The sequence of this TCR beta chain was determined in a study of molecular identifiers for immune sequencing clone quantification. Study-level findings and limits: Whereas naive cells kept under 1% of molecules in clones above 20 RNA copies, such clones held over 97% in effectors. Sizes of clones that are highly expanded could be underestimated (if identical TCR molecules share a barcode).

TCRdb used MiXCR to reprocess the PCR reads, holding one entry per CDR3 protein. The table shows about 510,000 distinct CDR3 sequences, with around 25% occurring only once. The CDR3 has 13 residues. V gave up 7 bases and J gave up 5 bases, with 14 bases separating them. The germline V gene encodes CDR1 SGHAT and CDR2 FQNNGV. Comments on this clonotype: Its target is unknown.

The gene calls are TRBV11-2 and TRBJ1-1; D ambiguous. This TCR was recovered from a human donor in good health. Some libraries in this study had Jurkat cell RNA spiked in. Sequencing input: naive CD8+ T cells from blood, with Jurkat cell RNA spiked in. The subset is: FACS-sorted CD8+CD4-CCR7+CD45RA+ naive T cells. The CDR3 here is CASTPLLWTEAFF. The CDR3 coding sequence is TGTGCCAGCACGCCCCTTCTGTGGACTGAAGCTTTCTTT. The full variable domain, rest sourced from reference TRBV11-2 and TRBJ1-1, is EAGVAQSPRYKIIEKRQSVAFWCNPISGHATLYWYQQILGQGPKLLIQFQNNGVVDDSQLPKDRFSAERLKGVDSTLKIQPAKLEDSAVYLCASTPLLWTEAFFGQGTRLTVV.